This passage covers 27 T cell receptor beta chains from one sample sequenced in a study of blood T cell repertoires in COVID-19. Sequencing used immunoSEQ multiplex PCR; TCRdb keeps in-frame clones, though not all of them. The sample holds roughly 380,000 clones; 85% are singletons and the top ten take 3% to 4%. Sequenced input: peripheral blood. These receptors were collected from a woman under 30 with acute or convalescent COVID-19.

This rearrangement joins TRBV9 to TRBJ2-3; TRBD2 might be the D (5 bases). The CDR3 is 15 amino acids. In germline, CDR1 is SGDLS, CDR2 YYNGEE. The V gene lost 1 base and the J gene lost 6 bases, with 15 bases spanning the gap. CDR3 coding DNA: TGTGCCAGCAGCGTAACTTATGGGAGATGGGATACGCAGTATTTT. This encodes CASSVTYGRWDTQYF.

The J gene is TRBJ2-1, the V gene TRBV28; D ambiguous. Trimming pared 3 bases from V and 4 bases from J, leaving 7 bases between. The germline gives CDR1 MDHEN, CDR2 SYDVKM. CDR3 size: 13 residues. The CDR3 protein is CASSLTGYNEQFF. The CDR3 DNA reads TGTGCCAGCAGTTTGACTGGTTACAATGAGCAGTTCTTC.

The rearrangement uses TRBV18 and TRBJ1-1; D perhaps matches TRBD1 (5 bases). The CDR3 is 14 residues long. The germline gives CDR1 KGHSH, CDR2 LQKENI. The ends were cut back, 4 bases at V and 2 bases at J, with 11 bases in the middle. In DNA form, the CDR3 reads TGTGCCAGCTCACGTGGACAAAGTAACACTGAAGCTTTCTTT. It yields the protein CASSRGQSNTEAFF.

This chain joins TRBV3-1 (or the pseudogene TRBV3-2) and TRBJ2-1; TRBD2 matches at 9 bases. V lost 1 base, J lost 7 bases, and 5 bases stayed unmatched. The germline V gene encodes CDR1 LGHDT and CDR2 YNNKEL (reference sequence). CDR3 length equals 15 residues. The CDR3 reads CASSQGAGGRNEQFF. The CDR3 DNA follows: TGTGCCAGCAGCCAAGGAGCGGGAGGTCGTAATGAGCAGTTCTTC.

The gene calls are TRBV19 and TRBJ1-1, with D possibly being TRBD1 (5 bases). Between the trimmed V and J ends, which lost 1 base and 10 bases, there was a span of 25 bases. Germline assignment: CDR1 LNHDA and CDR2 SQIVND (reference sequence). This CDR3 is built from 17 residues. CDR3 in DNA: TGTGCCAGTAGTATAGTCGACAGCTTAAGTTGCAGGTCCAGAGCTTTCTTT. Encoded protein: CASSIVDSLSCRSRAFF.

V and J are TRBV5-1 and TRBJ1-1; 11 nucleotides match TRBD1. This CDR3 is 15 amino acids long. The germline gives CDR1 SGHRS, CDR2 YFSETQ. V shed 5 bases and J 5 bases; nucleotides not matched to a gene: 8. CDR3 DNA sequence: TGCGCCAGCAGGATCGGGACAGGGGGAGGGACTGAAGCTTTCTTT. Protein sequence: CASRIGTGGGTEAFF.

This clone was recorded only once. The rearrangement uses TRBV15 and TRBJ1-1; D remains unclear. The CDR3 consists of 14 residues. Germline V gene sequence: CDR1 LNHNV, CDR2 YYDKDF (reference sequence). Trimming removed 1 base at V and 4 bases at J, with 10 bases between. This CDR3 reads CATSRAGERTEAFF. The CDR3 DNA follows: TGTGCCACCAGCAGAGCTGGGGAGCGCACTGAAGCTTTCTTT. The full variable domain, its missing parts supplied by reference TRBV15 and TRBJ1-1, is DAMVIQNPRYQVTQFGKPVTLSCSQTLNHNVMYWYQQKSSQAPKLLFHYYDKDFNNEADTPDNFQSRRPNTSFCFLDIRSPGLGDTAMYLCATSRAGERTEAFFGQGTRLTVV.

This chain links TRBV3-1 (or the pseudogene TRBV3-2) with TRBJ2-5; tentatively, D is TRBD1 (5 bases). V lost 5 bases, J lost 5 bases, and 9 bases lay in between. CDR1 is LGHDT, CDR2 YNNKEL, per germline (reference sequence). CDR3 length equals 12 residues. The CDR3, as DNA: TGTGCCAGCAGCGAAGCAGGGGAGACCCAGTACTTC. Translated: CASSEAGETQYF.

This chain links TRBV19 with TRBJ1-1; D remains ambiguous. CDR1 is LNHDA, CDR2 SQIVND, per germline (reference sequence). This CDR3 contains 13 residues. The V and J ends lost 1 base and 3 bases respectively, with 6 bases between them. The CDR3 here is CASSIARYTEAFF. The CDR3 region has the DNA TGTGCCAGTAGTATAGCACGGTACACTGAAGCTTTCTTT.

V and J are TRBV19 and TRBJ1-1, with D perhaps matching TRBD1 (5 bases). The V and J ends lost 6 bases and 3 bases respectively, with 17 bases between them. CDR3 length: 15 residues. Germline CDR1 reads LNHDA; CDR2 reads SQIVND (reference sequence). The chain's CDR3 is CASRPGLPRDTEAFF. CDR3 DNA: TGTGCCAGTAGGCCGGGACTCCCGAGGGACACTGAAGCTTTCTTT.

This chain connects TRBV4-1 to TRBJ2-7; D is possibly TRBD1 (5 bases). V shed 4 bases and J shed 2 bases, with 18 bases lying between them. Germline CDR1 reads MGHRA; CDR2 reads YSYEKL. The CDR3 length is 16 residues. The CDR3 DNA follows: TGCGCCAGCAGCCCCGATGGCGGCAGGGCAACCTACGAGCAGTACTTC. Its protein is CASSPDGGRATYEQYF.

Here the CDR3 DNA reads TGTGCCAGCAGTTTAGTGCACGGGGATGGCTACACCTTC. It encodes CASSLVHGDGYTF. The V call is TRBV12-3 or TRBV12-4, the J call TRBJ1-2; D not certain. The CDR3 spans 13 residues. Trimming shortened V by 1 base and J by 6 bases, and 9 bases separated the two germline ends.

The V gene is TRBV7-3, the J gene TRBJ1-1; D is uncertain. Trimming shortened V by 5 bases and J by 2 bases, and 15 bases separated the two germline ends. Germline V gene lookup returns CDR1 SGHTA and CDR2 FQGTGA. The CDR3 contains 15 residues. In nucleotides, the CDR3 is TGTGCCAGCAGCGAAGGACGGGGAGAAAACACTGAAGCTTTCTTT. This encodes CASSEGRGENTEAFF.

The chain has TRBV28 and TRBJ2-5; 9 positions match TRBD1. From germline, CDR1 is MDHEN and CDR2 SYDVKM. The trim removed 5 bases at V and 6 bases at J, leaving 10 bases unmatched. The CDR3 has 15 residues. The CDR3 here is CASSHPTGGLKTQYF. As DNA, the CDR3 is TGTGCCAGCAGTCACCCCACAGGGGGCTTGAAGACCCAGTACTTC.

V is TRBV4-1 and J is TRBJ2-3; 9 bases match TRBD1. V lost 1 base to trimming and J lost 1 base; unmatched junction nucleotides: 6. The CDR3 runs 17 residues. Germline V gene sequence: CDR1 MGHRA, CDR2 YSYEKL. CDR3 bases: TGCGCCAGCAGCCAAGCTTTTACAGGGGGCGGCACAGATACGCAGTATTTT. This encodes CASSQAFTGGGTDTQYF.

The chain is built from TRBV9 and TRBJ2-7; D is possibly TRBD1 (6 bases). Germline V gene data show CDR1 as SGDLS and CDR2 as YYNGEE. CDR3 length equals 15 residues. Trimming removed 2 bases from V and 5 bases from J, with 17 bases in between. The CDR3 DNA is TGTGCCAGCAGCGTTTCTTCGGGACAAAAGGACGAGCAGTACTTC. Protein sequence: CASSVSSGQKDEQYF. The full variable domain, with the rest looked up from reference TRBV9 and TRBJ2-7, is DSGVTQTPKHLITATGQRVTLRCSPRSGDLSVYWYQQSLDQGLQFLIQYYNGEERAKGNILERFSAQQFPDLHSELNLSSLELGDSALYFCASSVSSGQKDEQYFGPGTRLTVT.

The chain uses TRBV27 and TRBJ2-4; 7 bases line up with TRBD1. Trimming removed 5 bases from V and 6 bases from J; junction bases left unmatched: 4. Germline assignment: CDR1 MNHEY and CDR2 SMNVEV (reference sequence). The CDR3 contains 13 residues. CDR3 amino acids: CASSRQGGNIQYF. CDR3 nucleotides: TGTGCCAGCAGTCGACAGGGCGGAAACATTCAGTACTTC.

The rearrangement uses TRBV7-6 and TRBJ1-5, with 12 bases fitting TRBD1. In germline, CDR1 is SGHVS, CDR2 FNYEAQ. The CDR3 sequence is 15 residues long. V lost 5 bases, J lost 6 bases, and 5 bases stayed unmatched. The CDR3 loop reads CASSQGQGAFQPQHF. Written as DNA, the CDR3 is TGTGCCAGCAGCCAGGGACAGGGGGCATTTCAGCCCCAGCATTTT. Variable domain in full (rest from reference TRBV7-6 and TRBJ1-5): GAGVSQSPRYKVTKRGQDVALRCDPISGHVSLYWYRQALGQGPEFLTYFNYEAQQDKSGLPNDRFSAERPEGSISTLTIQRTEQRDSAMYRCASSQGQGAFQPQHFGDGTRLSIL.

The chain couples TRBV5-8 to TRBJ1-1; TRBD1 agrees at 7 bases. The CDR3 has 17 amino acids. CDR1 SGHTS and CDR2 YDEGEE come from the germline V gene. The ends lost 0 bases at V and 0 bases at J; junction bases unmatched: 8. The CDR3 coding sequence is TGTGCCAGCAGCTTGGACAGGGGAGTTTTCATGAACACTGAAGCTTTCTTT. Its translation is CASSLDRGVFMNTEAFF.

The rearrangement joins TRBV13 to TRBJ1-1; 7 bases line up with TRBD1. The germline CDR1 and CDR2 sequences are PRHDT and FYEKMQ (reference sequence). The CDR3 covers 13 residues. J gave up 5 bases and V 5 bases, and 5 bases lay outside the gene matches. The CDR3 bases are TGTGCCAGCAGCCGACAGGGAAGGACTGAAGCTTTCTTT. Translated, it gives CASSRQGRTEAFF.

For this clone: Other DNA sequences from this sample encode an identical CDR3 as well. The V and J genes are TRBV12-5 and TRBJ2-1; no definite D call. The V end lost 6 bases, the J end lost 0 bases, and 6 bases lay between the germline ends. The CDR3 spans 13 residues. Germline CDR1 LGHNT, CDR2 FRNRAP. The DNA of the CDR3 is TGTGCTAGTGGCCCCCTCTCCTACAATGAGCAGTTCTTC. It specifies CASGPLSYNEQFF.

This clone occurred once. This chain links TRBV3-1 (or the pseudogene TRBV3-2) with TRBJ1-4; D uncertain. The V gene's germline CDR1 is LGHDT and CDR2 YNNKEL (reference sequence). The CDR3 totals 16 residues. The V and J ends lost 3 bases and 0 bases respectively, with 11 bases between them. This chain's CDR3 is CASSHPGSTTNEKLFF. CDR3 DNA: TGTGCCAGCAGCCATCCGGGGTCCACAACTAATGAAAAACTGTTTTTT.

The chain links TRBV30 to TRBJ1-6; D gene uncertain. The germline CDR1 and CDR2 sequences are GTSNPN and SVGIG (reference sequence). Trimming stripped 0 bases from V and 10 bases from J, with 16 bases between. The CDR3 extends over 15 amino acids. The CDR3 is CAWSVTRTGESPLHF. The CDR3 DNA follows: TGTGCCTGGAGTGTAACTCGGACGGGAGAATCACCCCTCCACTTT.

This chain connects TRBV6-2 or TRBV6-3 to TRBJ2-6; D perhaps matches TRBD1 (6 bases). The CDR3 runs to 15 residues. The germline gives CDR1 MNHEY, CDR2 SVGEGT. V dropped 5 bases and J dropped 4 bases, with 12 bases sitting between them. CDR3 nucleotides: TGTGCCAGCAGTCCAACAGGGAGCGGGGCCAACGTCCTGACTTTC. This sequence encodes CASSPTGSGANVLTF.

The chain employs TRBV21-1 and TRBJ1-5; the D call of TRBD1 is as the table states it, not checked on the DNA. TRBV21-1 is flagged as a pseudogene. The CDR3 consists of 20 residues. CDR3 sequence: CASSKAPVTGGLYSNQPQHF. In DNA, the CDR3 is TGTGCCAGCAGCAAAGCGCCTGTGACAGGGGGCCTCTATAGCAATCAGCCCCAGCATTTT.

The chain employs TRBV3-1 (or the pseudogene TRBV3-2) and TRBJ1-5; 8 bases line up with TRBD1. The CDR3 is 16 amino acids. Germline CDR1 is LGHDT and CDR2 is YNNKEL (reference sequence). V trimming: 4 bases; J trimming: 1 base; junction bases outside the gene matches: 6. The CDR3 reads CASSLTGEGSNQPQHF. CDR3 nucleotide sequence: TGTGCCAGCAGCCTGACAGGGGAAGGAAGCAATCAGCCCCAGCATTTT.

The chain joins TRBV4-1 to TRBJ2-5, with 8 bases matching TRBD2. Germline values: CDR1 MGHRA, CDR2 YSYEKL. Trimming cost V 1 base and J 1 base; bases outside gene matches: 20. CDR3 size: 21 residues. CDR3 region: CASSQGHGGVAGGVGQETQYF. The CDR3 coding sequence is TGCGCCAGCAGCCAAGGACATGGGGGAGTTGCGGGGGGAGTGGGCCAAGAGACCCAGTACTTC.